This entry lists 2 T cell receptor beta chains sequenced from one sample in a study of blood T cell repertoires in COVID-19. Using immunoSEQ multiplex PCR, the repertoire was profiled, and TCRdb retains in-frame clones only, with some absent. The sample yields roughly 230,000 clones, approximately 84% seen once. Sequencing was done on a sample of peripheral blood. Source of these receptors: a man aged 35 to 55 with acute or convalescent COVID-19.

CDR3 in amino acids: CASSLLRNTEAFF. The CDR3 bases are TGTGCCAGCAGCTTACTTCGGAACACTGAAGCTTTCTTT. The genes are TRBV7-3 and TRBJ1-1; no clear D. The CDR3 totals 13 residues. The ends were cut back, 2 bases at V and 1 base at J, with 5 bases in the middle. Germline values: CDR1 SGHTA, CDR2 FQGTGA.

Note on this clone: A junction end diverges from the germline sequence, so it may reflect a read error. The chain combines TRBV29-1 with TRBJ2-7, with 7 bases fitting TRBD1. CDR3 length: 12 residues. Germline CDR1 SQVTM, CDR2 ANQGSEA. CDR3 region: CSVSETGDRVVF. CDR3 nucleotide sequence: TGCAGCGTCTCCGAGACAGGAGACAGGGTGGTCTTC.